The 30 T cell receptor beta chains listed next were all sequenced from one sample in a study of cytomegalovirus exposure and HLA in healthy donors. Amplification used 60 Vbeta primers and 13 Jbeta primers. Clones were read by immunoSEQ multiplex PCR, and TCRdb kept only the in-frame ones, dropping some. Of about 160,000 clones in the sample, around 84% were seen once. The sequencing input was PBMCs. These receptors originate from a man aged 18 to 30 in good health and CMV-seronegative.

The rearrangement links TRBV30 to TRBJ1-3; 7 bases are shared with TRBD1. V shed 0 bases, J shed 0 bases, and the junction held 14 bases outside the gene matches. CDR1 and CDR2 from the germline V gene are GTSNPN and SVGIG (reference sequence). This CDR3 has 19 residues. The CDR3 coding sequence is TGTGCCTGGAGTGTTGCCCTGATTCTCACAGGGGTCTCTGGAAACACCATATATTTT. Translation gives CAWSVALILTGVSGNTIYF.

The chain combines TRBV30 with TRBJ2-7; 11 bases line up with TRBD2. The germline V gene encodes CDR1 GTSNPN and CDR2 SVGIG (reference sequence). The CDR3 has 17 amino acids. The V and J ends lost 3 bases and 3 bases, in that order; junction bases with no gene match: 13. In nucleotides, the CDR3 is TGTGCCTGGAGGGCCCCCGCACTAGCGGGGGAGATCTACGAGCAGTACTTC. Its translation is CAWRAPALAGEIYEQYF.

J is TRBJ2-1 and V is TRBV5-4; TRBD2 agrees at 7 bases. The CDR3 consists of 13 residues. The V segment lost 1 base and the J segment 10 bases; nucleotides outside the gene matches: 5. Germline CDR1 is SGHNT and CDR2 is YYREEE (reference sequence). CDR3 sequence (DNA): TGTGCCAGCAGCTTGATTGGGCGGGGGGAGCAGTTCTTC. As protein: CASSLIGRGEQFF.

This rearrangement joins TRBV7-2 to TRBJ2-7; no clear D gene. The CDR3 is 15 amino acids. Germline CDR1 is SGHTA and CDR2 is FQGNSA. V lost 0 bases to trimming and J lost 4 bases, with 13 bases between them. In DNA form, the CDR3 reads TGTGCCAGCAGCTTAGCGGCAGGAATGGAATACGAGCAGTACTTC. It encodes CASSLAAGMEYEQYF.

The V call is TRBV28, the J call TRBJ1-5; possibly TRBD1 for D (5 bases). V lost 6 bases and J lost 2, with 14 bases in between. Looked up from germline, CDR1 is MDHEN and CDR2 is SYDVKM. The CDR3 sequence is 15 residues long. The CDR3 protein is CASRYAQGGNQPQHF. The CDR3 DNA follows: TGTGCCAGCAGATACGCGCAGGGCGGCAATCAGCCCCAGCATTTT.

J is TRBJ2-7 and V is TRBV28, with TRBD1 as a possible D gene (6 bases). Trimming took off 3 bases at V and 1 base at J, with 19 bases between the two ends. CDR1 and CDR2 (germline): MDHEN, SYDVKM. The CDR3 runs 17 residues. CDR3 amino acids: CASSFAYSPTGSYEQYF. Written as DNA, the CDR3 is TGTGCCAGCAGTTTCGCTTATTCCCCGACAGGATCCTACGAGCAGTACTTC.

The CDR3 DNA follows: TGTGCCAGCATCATCCCGGGATACACTGAAGCTTTCTTT. This translates into CASIIPGYTEAFF. The chain employs TRBV28 and TRBJ1-1; no firm D call. The CDR3 length is 13 residues. V was trimmed by 7 bases and J by 3 bases, leaving 12 bases between them. CDR1 is MDHEN, CDR2 SYDVKM, per germline. The entire variable domain, with the rest obtained from reference TRBV28 and TRBJ1-1, is as follows: DVKVTQSSRYLVKRTGEKVFLECVQDMDHENMFWYRQDPGLGLRLIYFSYDVKMKEKGDIPEGYSVSREKKERFSLILESASTNQTSMYLCASIIPGYTEAFFGQGTRLTVV.

V and J are TRBV5-5 and TRBJ2-1; 11 bases fit TRBD2. V trimming: 0 bases; J trimming: 9 bases; junction bases outside the gene matches: 20. CDR1 and CDR2 (germline): SGHKS, YYEKEE (reference sequence). The CDR3 consists of 20 residues. CDR3 in amino acids: CASSLAGLAETVTRRGEQFF. CDR3 coding DNA: TGTGCCAGCAGCTTGGCGGGACTAGCGGAGACGGTCACTAGGAGGGGTGAGCAGTTCTTC.

The V call is TRBV7-8, the J call TRBJ2-1, with unresolved D. This CDR3 is 11 amino acids long. Trimming took 5 bases from V and 8 from J, leaving 7 bases between them. Germline V gene data show CDR1 as SGHVS and CDR2 as FQNEAQ. This CDR3 reads CASSPGHEQFF. For the CDR3, the DNA is TGTGCCAGCAGCCCTGGCCATGAGCAGTTCTTC.

The V call is TRBV7-2, the J call TRBJ1-2; a weak D match, TRBD1 (5 bases). The length of the CDR3 is 12 residues. The V gene lost 5 bases and the J gene lost 4 bases, with 8 bases spanning the gap. Germline values: CDR1 SGHTA, CDR2 FQGNSA. DNA of the CDR3: TGTGCCAGCAGCCCGGACACCTATGGCTACACCTTC. Its translation: CASSPDTYGYTF.

J is TRBJ1-5 and V is TRBV18; the match to TRBD1 covers 7 bases. Germline V gene lookup returns CDR1 KGHSH and CDR2 LQKENI. CDR3 length: 15 amino acids. V lost 5 bases, J lost 0 bases, and 4 bases stayed unmatched. This CDR3 is CASSGDRNSNQPQHF. In nucleotides, the CDR3 is TGTGCCAGCTCAGGGGACAGAAATAGCAATCAGCCCCAGCATTTT. The variable domain in full, completed from reference TRBV18 and TRBJ1-5, reads NAGVMQNPRHLVRRRGQEARLRCSPMKGHSHVYWYRQLPEEGLKFMVYLQKENIIDESGMPKERFSAEFPKEGPSILRIQQVVRGDSAAYFCASSGDRNSNQPQHFGDGTRLSIL.

Of note for this clone: Germline is not matched at one junction end, which may reflect a read error. The chain carries TRBV28 and TRBJ1-4; 9 positions agree with TRBD1. The V gene's germline CDR1 is MDHEN and CDR2 SYDVKM. The length of the CDR3 is 12 residues. The CDR3 region has the DNA TGTGCCAGCAGTTTATTAGGACAGGGGCGGATTTTT. Its translation is CASSLLGQGRIF.

This chain links TRBV4-1 with TRBJ2-7; a possible D gene is TRBD1 (5 bases). The germline V gene has CDR1 MGHRA and CDR2 YSYEKL. CDR3 length: 14 residues. V lost 5 bases to trimming and J lost 2 bases, with 13 bases between them. As DNA, the CDR3 is TGCGCCAGCAGCTACGACAGTTACGCCTACGAGCAGTACTTC. Amino acids: CASSYDSYAYEQYF.

The J gene is TRBJ1-1, the V gene TRBV29-1; TRBD1 matches at 8 bases. J was trimmed by 5 bases and V by 6 bases; bases with no gene match: 11. CDR1 is SQVTM, CDR2 ANQGSEA, per germline. This CDR3 has 14 residues. The CDR3 protein is CSVVRQGRRTEAFF. DNA of the CDR3: TGCAGCGTCGTTCGACAGGGGAGGAGAACTGAAGCTTTCTTT. Full variable domain (missing parts from reference TRBV29-1 and TRBJ1-1): SAVISQKPSRDICQRGTSLTIQCQVDSQVTMMFWYRQQPGQSLTLIATANQGSEATYESGFVIDKFPISRPNLTFSTLTVSNMSPEDSSIYLCSVVRQGRRTEAFFGQGTRLTVV.

This chain links TRBV28 with TRBJ2-3; D is ambiguous. The CDR3 has 10 amino acids. The V and J ends lost 3 bases and 7 bases respectively, with 2 bases between them. Germline V gene lookup returns CDR1 MDHEN and CDR2 SYDVKM. The CDR3 bases are TGTGCCAGCAGTTTTAATACGCAGTATTTT. It encodes CASSFNTQYF.

J is TRBJ2-7 and V is TRBV6-1; TRBD1 matches at 7 bases. J was trimmed by 6 bases and V by 5 bases; bases with no gene match: 10. This CDR3 is 14 amino acids long. CDR1 and CDR2 from the germline V gene are MNHNS and SASEGT. The CDR3 nucleotides are TGTGCCAGCAGTCTGTATGGACAGGCGGGCGAGCAGTACTTC. Translating gives CASSLYGQAGEQYF.

V is TRBV7-6 and J is TRBJ2-2, with D possibly being TRBD1 (7 bases). This CDR3 region has 16 residues. Germline loops: CDR1 SGHVS, CDR2 FNYEAQ. V was clipped by 3 bases and J by 3 bases, with 14 bases between them. The CDR3 region has the DNA TGTGCCAGCAGCTTGGAGGGGGGACAGCACACCGGGGAGCTGTTTTTT. Residues: CASSLEGGQHTGELFF.

The chain recombines TRBV7-3 with TRBJ2-1; 10 bases are shared with TRBD2. The CDR3 totals 17 residues. CDR1 and CDR2 (germline): SGHTA, FQGTGA. V lost 5 bases, J lost 2 bases, and 9 bases stayed unmatched. The CDR3 here is CASSPSAGTSAYNEQFF. The DNA of the CDR3 is TGTGCCAGCAGCCCTTCGGCCGGGACTAGCGCCTACAATGAGCAGTTCTTC.

The rearrangement links TRBV19 to TRBJ1-5; 8 positions match TRBD1. The CDR3 spans 19 residues. Germline assignment: CDR1 LNHDA and CDR2 SQIVND (reference sequence). Trimming took 6 bases from V and 2 from J; bases not matched to a gene: 18. CDR3 loop: CASSSPRRQGSLGNQPQHF. As DNA, the CDR3 is TGTGCCAGTAGCTCCCCCCGAAGACAGGGGTCCCTTGGCAATCAGCCCCAGCATTTT.

The V and J genes are TRBV10-1 and TRBJ1-6; 8 bases map to TRBD1. This CDR3 comprises 16 residues. V trimming: 2 bases; J trimming: 7 bases; junction bases outside the gene matches: 7. Germline CDR1 is WNHNN and CDR2 is SYGVQD (reference sequence). Here the CDR3 DNA reads TGCGCCAGCAGTGAGGCCGGGACAGGCCACAATTCACCCCTCCACTTT. It translates to CASSEAGTGHNSPLHF.

J is TRBJ2-7 and V is TRBV20-1; D is uncertain. The ends were cut back, 6 bases at V and 6 bases at J, with 12 bases in the middle. Germline V gene data show CDR1 as DFQATT and CDR2 as SNEGSKA (reference sequence). This CDR3 is 11 amino acids long. CDR3 protein: CSATRVVEQYF. CDR3 coding DNA: TGCAGTGCCACACGTGTCGTCGAGCAGTACTTC.

This clone was found once. V and J are TRBV6-5 and TRBJ2-7, with 7 positions matching TRBD1. Trimming at V came to 11 bases and at J to 3 bases, leaving 7 bases not matched to a gene. Per the germline V gene, CDR1 is MNHEY and CDR2 is SVGAGI. This CDR3 has 12 amino acids. The CDR3 sequence: CASRQGVYEQYF. CDR3 DNA sequence: TGTGCCTCACGTCAGGGGGTCTACGAGCAGTACTTC.

V and J are TRBV6-5 and TRBJ2-7, with D maybe TRBD2 (5 bases). Germline V lookup: CDR1 MNHEY, CDR2 SVGAGI. V lost 1 base, J lost 2 bases, and 6 bases lay in between. CDR3 size: 13 residues. The CDR3 protein is CASSYLGAYEQYF. The CDR3 coding sequence is TGTGCCAGCAGTTACTTGGGAGCCTACGAGCAGTACTTC.

This chain connects TRBV6-4 to TRBJ2-2; D is ambiguous. Germline V gives CDR1 MRHNA, CDR2 SNTAGT. Trimming took 4 bases from V and 7 from J, leaving 10 bases between them. There are 13 residues in the CDR3. CDR3 loop: CASSGPPGGELFF. In DNA form, the CDR3 reads TGTGCCAGCAGTGGGCCCCCTGGCGGGGAGCTGTTTTTT.

The chain joins TRBV2 to TRBJ2-1; D call uncertain. This CDR3 has 11 residues. Trimming pared 1 base from V and 12 bases from J, leaving 7 bases between. The germline gives CDR1 SNHLY, CDR2 FYNNEI. CDR3 sequence reads: CASSEEQVQFF. CDR3 sequence (DNA): TGTGCCAGCAGTGAAGAGCAGGTGCAGTTCTTC.

On this clone: Other DNA sequences from this sample encode an identical CDR3 as well. The V call is TRBV7-3, the J call TRBJ1-1, with D perhaps matching TRBD1 (5 bases). Germline values: CDR1 SGHTA, CDR2 FQGTGA. Trimming pared 4 bases from V and 1 base from J, leaving 7 bases between. The CDR3 runs to 13 residues. CDR3 sequence: CASSSQGNTEAFF. The CDR3 DNA follows: TGTGCCAGCAGCTCGCAGGGGAACACTGAAGCTTTCTTT.

The chain employs TRBV19 and TRBJ1-6; unclear D gene. Germline-derived CDR1 and CDR2 are LNHDA and SQIVND (reference sequence). The CDR3 runs 15 residues. Trimming pared 2 bases from V and 8 bases from J, leaving 13 bases between. The CDR3 spells CASSISSGPYSPLHF. The CDR3 region has the DNA TGTGCCAGTAGTATATCATCGGGTCCGTATTCACCCCTCCACTTT.

The rearrangement uses TRBV5-1 and TRBJ1-4; D is uncertain. Germline V gene data show CDR1 as SGHRS and CDR2 as YFSETQ. The CDR3 extends over 13 amino acids. V lost 0 bases and J lost 6, with 6 bases in between. CDR3 loop: CASSLAGDEKLFF. In nucleotides, the CDR3 is TGCGCCAGCAGCTTGGCCGGGGATGAAAAACTGTTTTTT.

The chain recombines TRBV6-5 with TRBJ2-6; D remains ambiguous. Germline assignment: CDR1 MNHEY and CDR2 SVGAGI. This CDR3 has 15 residues. The V end lost 5 bases, the J end lost 0 bases, and 8 bases lay between the germline ends. For the CDR3, the DNA is TGTGCCAGCAGTCGCGCCCTCTCTGGGGCCAACGTCCTGACTTTC. This codes for CASSRALSGANVLTF.

This clone was seen only once. The rearrangement links TRBV5-6 to TRBJ1-1, with D maybe TRBD1 (6 bases). This CDR3 has 18 amino acids. Germline CDR1 and CDR2: SGHDT and YYEEEE. Trimming took 0 bases from V and 0 from J, leaving 18 bases between them. The CDR3 bases are TGTGCCAGCAGCTTGGGGGGGCGAACCTTACTTCTGAACACTGAAGCTTTCTTT. Amino acid sequence: CASSLGGRTLLLNTEAFF.